Below, 11 T cell receptor beta chains from the same sample are listed, as sequenced in a study of OX40 agonist ivuxolimab in advanced cancers. The data were produced by immunoSEQ multiplex PCR, yet TCRdb's version contains in-frame clones alone and is incomplete. The sample holds approximately 65,000 clones; about 82% are singletons and the top ten take about a tenth. The specimen was CD4+ or CD8+ T cells sorted from blood, collected in a trial of the OX40 agonist ivuxolimab. The receptor source for this set is an adult with an advanced solid tumor such as melanoma, head and neck, liver or kidney cancer.

V is TRBV19 and J is TRBJ2-7, with 10 bases that match TRBD1. This CDR3 comprises 15 residues. V gave up 5 bases and J gave up 2 bases; unmatched junction bases: 6. CDR1 is LNHDA, CDR2 SQIVND, per germline (reference sequence). CDR3 residues: CASSPPGTGAYEQYF. For the CDR3, the DNA is TGTGCCAGTAGTCCCCCCGGGACAGGGGCCTACGAGCAGTACTTC.

This chain links TRBV28 with TRBJ2-3; a weak D match, TRBD2 (6 bases). The CDR3 runs to 14 residues. CDR1 is MDHEN, CDR2 SYDVKM, per germline. Trimming took off 6 bases at V and 0 bases at J, with 10 bases between the two ends. CDR3 sequence: CASRGTASTDTQYF. The CDR3 DNA reads as TGTGCCAGCAGAGGGACTGCTAGCACAGATACGCAGTATTTT.

The V call is TRBV21-1, the J call TRBJ1-5. TRBV21-1 is a listed pseudogene. CDR3 length equals 16 residues. The DNA for the CDR3 is TGTGCCACCATGGGTGGATCCGGATGGAGCAATCAGCCCCAGCATTTT. It yields the protein CATMGGSGWSNQPQHF.

The chain uses TRBV30 and TRBJ2-3; no clear D. CDR3 size: 12 residues. The ends were cut back, 2 bases at V and 3 bases at J, with 6 bases in the middle. Germline CDR1 and CDR2: GTSNPN and SVGIG (reference sequence). CDR3 in amino acids: CAWSPSTDTQYF. Here the CDR3 DNA reads TGTGCCTGGAGTCCCTCGACAGATACGCAGTATTTT.

The CDR3 DNA is TGTGCCAGCAGCCTGGGACAGGGGGAGTACAATGAGCAGTTCTTC. This gives the protein CASSLGQGEYNEQFF. The gene calls are TRBV11-2 and TRBJ2-1; TRBD1 matches at 11 bases. CDR1 is SGHAT, CDR2 FQNNGV, per germline. This CDR3 has 15 amino acids. Trimming at V came to 5 bases and at J to 4 bases, leaving 4 bases not matched to a gene.

In this sample, this clone turned up a few times. V and J are TRBV19 and TRBJ2-7, with TRBD1 matching over 9 bases. Unmatched junction bases numbered 15, after V lost 9 bases and J lost 6 bases. Per the germline V gene, CDR1 is LNHDA and CDR2 is SQIVND (reference sequence). The CDR3 is made up of 15 amino acids. In DNA, the CDR3 is TGTGCCAGAGAATCCACCGGGACAGGGCTTACCGAGCAGTACGTC. As protein: CARESTGTGLTEQYV.

The chain couples TRBV19 to TRBJ1-4; 7 bases agree with TRBD1. The CDR3 length is 16 residues. CDR1 is LNHDA and CDR2 is SQIVND in the germline V gene (reference sequence). With 9 bases clipped from V and 5 bases from J, the junction kept 15 bases outside the gene matches. The CDR3 DNA reads TGTGCCAGCATCATTGCCCCCGGGACAGAGAATGAAAAACTGTTTTTT. Amino acid sequence: CASIIAPGTENEKLFF.

The chain has TRBV25-1 and TRBJ2-2, with TRBD1 identical over 10 bases. Germline lookup yields CDR1 MGHDK and CDR2 SYGVNS. Unmatched junction bases numbered 7, after V lost 2 bases and J lost 1 base. The CDR3 runs 18 residues. The CDR3 region is CASSELGQGSWNTGELFF. DNA for the CDR3: TGTGCCAGCAGTGAACTGGGACAGGGGTCATGGAACACCGGGGAGCTGTTTTTT.

This chain joins TRBV6-5 and TRBJ1-1; a possible D gene is TRBD1 (5 bases). Germline assignment: CDR1 MNHEY and CDR2 SVGAGI. The CDR3 runs to 14 residues. The V gene lost 4 bases and the J gene lost 0 bases, with 9 bases spanning the gap. CDR3 sequence: CASSSDSLNTEAFF. In DNA form, the CDR3 reads TGTGCCAGCAGTTCAGACAGTCTGAACACTGAAGCTTTCTTT.

This clone was recorded once. One end of the junction does not line up with germline, which may come from a read error. The chain links TRBV7-9 to TRBJ2-1; D may be TRBD1 (7 bases). Germline-derived CDR1 and CDR2 are SEHNR and FQNEAQ (reference sequence). This CDR3 has 11 residues. CDR3: CASSSGGPPLF. The CDR3 nucleotides read TGTGCCAGCAGCTCAGGGGGGCCCCCCCTCTTC.

This chain joins TRBV4-1 and TRBJ2-1, with 8 positions matching TRBD2. This CDR3 spans 16 amino acids. Germline V gene lookup returns CDR1 MGHRA and CDR2 YSYEKL. V was clipped by 1 base and J by 0 bases; unmatched bases: 2. The CDR3 protein is CASSQARGGSYNEQFF. CDR3 nucleotides: TGCGCCAGCAGCCAAGCCCGGGGGGGCTCCTACAATGAGCAGTTCTTC.